The T cell receptor (beta chain) under discussion was sequenced for a study of T-cell memory formation after mild COVID-19. Study background: TCR clustering was largely donor specific. Study results and limitations: Shrinking CD4+ clones resided mostly in CM and EM, and CD8+ ones in EMRA. Day 15 to 85 contractors were CD4/CD8 balanced; later expanders leaned CD4+.

This clonotype was picked up a small number of times. Its matching antigen is unknown. cDNA libraries for TCR alpha and TCR beta, carrying sample barcodes and UMIs, came from 5'RACE with constant-segment primers. MiXCR, run by TCRdb on the 5' RACE reads, gives a single entry per CDR3 protein. The sample has approximately 100,000 distinct CDR3 sequences, around 10% seen once. This CDR3 comprises 15 residues. Between the trimmed V and J ends, which lost 6 bases and 1 base, there was a span of 13 bases. CDR1 and CDR2 (germline): MNHEY, SMNVEV (reference sequence). The chain links TRBV27 to TRBJ2-1; weak D call: TRBD2 (5 bases). Sequencing was done on a sample of PBMCs or a T cell subset sorted from them (not recorded which). This clonotype was obtained from a man aged 18 to 35 who had mild COVID-19 (a few samples of this study predate the infection). Cell type and time point are not known. CDR3 amino acids: CASSPLVKSYNEQFF. Written as DNA, the CDR3 is TGTGCCAGCAGCCCACTAGTCAAGTCCTACAATGAGCAGTTCTTC.